Presented here are 3 T cell receptor beta chains from one specimen sequenced in a study of shared clonotypes between healthy human individuals. Only in-frame clones appear in the TCRdb table, and some are missing; sequencing was by immunoSEQ multiplex PCR. The sample has roughly 2.5 million clones, 90% to 95% seen once. What was sequenced was naive CD4+ T cells sorted from blood. Subset: CD45RA+ positively selected. These receptors all stem from a man younger than 35 in good health.

The chain combines TRBV11-1 with TRBJ2-7; D is unresolved. The germline V gene has CDR1 SGHAT and CDR2 FQDESV (reference sequence). Trimming took off 3 bases at V and 2 bases at J, with 8 bases between the two ends. This CDR3 is built from 13 residues. The CDR3 protein is CASSFPGTYEQYF. CDR3 nucleotide sequence: TGTGCCAGCAGCTTCCCAGGAACCTACGAGCAGTACTTC.

For the CDR3, the DNA is TGTGCCATCAGTGTCGGACAGGACAGGGGAGAGCAGTACTTC. Amino acids: CAISVGQDRGEQYF. This rearrangement joins TRBV10-3 to TRBJ2-7, with 9 bases fitting TRBD1. The V gene end was trimmed by 4 bases and the J gene end by 7 bases; junction bases not matched to a gene: 8. Germline V gene data show CDR1 as ENHRY and CDR2 as SYGVKD. This CDR3 spans 14 amino acids.

This sequence joins TRBV2 and TRBJ1-4; TRBD1 agrees at 7 bases. Trimming cost V 4 bases and J 4 bases; bases outside gene matches: 3. The CDR3 runs 14 residues. The V gene's germline CDR1 is SNHLY and CDR2 FYNNEI. As DNA, the CDR3 is TGTGCCAGCAGTGCGACAGGGTTTAATGAAAAACTGTTTTTT. Translated: CASSATGFNEKLFF.